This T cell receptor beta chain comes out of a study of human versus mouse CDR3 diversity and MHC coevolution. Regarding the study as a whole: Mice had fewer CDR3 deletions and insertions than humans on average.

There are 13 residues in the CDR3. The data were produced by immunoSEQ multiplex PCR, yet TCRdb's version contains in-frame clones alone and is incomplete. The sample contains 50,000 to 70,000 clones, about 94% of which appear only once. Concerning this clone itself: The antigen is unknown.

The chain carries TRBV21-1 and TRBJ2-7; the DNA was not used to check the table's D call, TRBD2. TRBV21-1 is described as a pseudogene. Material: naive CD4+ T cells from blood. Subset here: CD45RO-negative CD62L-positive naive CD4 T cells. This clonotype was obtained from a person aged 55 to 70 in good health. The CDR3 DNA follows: TGTGCCAGCAGCGGGAGCCCCCCATACGAGCAGTACTTC. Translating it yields CASSGSPPYEQYF.